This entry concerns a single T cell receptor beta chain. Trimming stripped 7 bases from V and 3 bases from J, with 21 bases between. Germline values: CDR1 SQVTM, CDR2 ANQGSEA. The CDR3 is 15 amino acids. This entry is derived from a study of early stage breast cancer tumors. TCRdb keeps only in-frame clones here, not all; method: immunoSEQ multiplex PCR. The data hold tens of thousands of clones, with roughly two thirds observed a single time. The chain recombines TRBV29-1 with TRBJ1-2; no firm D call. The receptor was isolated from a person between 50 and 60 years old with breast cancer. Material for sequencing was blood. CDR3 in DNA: TGCAGCGCCAAACCGTCCCTGGGTGGAGACTATGGCTACACCTTC. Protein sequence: CSAKPSLGGDYGYTF.